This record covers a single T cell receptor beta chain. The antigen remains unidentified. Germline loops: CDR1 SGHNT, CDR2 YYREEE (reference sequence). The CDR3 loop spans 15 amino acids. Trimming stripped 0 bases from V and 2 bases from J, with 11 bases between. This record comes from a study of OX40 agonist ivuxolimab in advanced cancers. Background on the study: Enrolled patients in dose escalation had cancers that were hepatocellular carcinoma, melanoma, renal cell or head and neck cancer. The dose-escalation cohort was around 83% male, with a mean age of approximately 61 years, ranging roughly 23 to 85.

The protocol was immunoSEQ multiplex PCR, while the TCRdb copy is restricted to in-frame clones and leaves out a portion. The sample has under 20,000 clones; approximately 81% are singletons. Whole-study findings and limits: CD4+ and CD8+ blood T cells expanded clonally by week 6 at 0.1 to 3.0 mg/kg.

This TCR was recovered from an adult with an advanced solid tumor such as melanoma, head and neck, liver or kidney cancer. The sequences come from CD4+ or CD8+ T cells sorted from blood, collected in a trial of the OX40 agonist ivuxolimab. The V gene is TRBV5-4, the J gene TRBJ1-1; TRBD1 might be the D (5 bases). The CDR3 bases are TGTGCCAGCAGCTTGGTTCAGGGTCTAAACACTGAAGCTTTCTTT. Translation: CASSLVQGLNTEAFF.